This T cell receptor beta chain emerged from a study of cytomegalovirus exposure and HLA in healthy donors. Study-wide findings and caveats: Reported findings show TCR beta sequences accurately forecast HLA-A and HLA-B alleles in most subjects. Per a prior analysis, the majority of TCR beta V segments were productive roughly 90% or roughly 30% of the time.

A note on this clone: The target antigen is unknown.

The PCR ran on 60 Vbeta and 13 Jbeta primers. Clones were read by immunoSEQ multiplex PCR, and TCRdb kept only the in-frame ones, dropping some. In the table there are about 190,000 clones, roughly 80% of which are singletons. V lost 8 bases, J lost 0 bases, and 11 bases lay in between. Germline values: CDR1 SNHLY, CDR2 FYNNEI. This CDR3 region has 14 residues. This chain joins TRBV2 and TRBJ2-4; possibly TRBD2 for D (6 bases). The source is a woman aged 18-29 years in good health and CMV-seronegative. Material: PBMCs. The CDR3 loop is CASAGPLAKNIQYF. DNA of the CDR3: TGTGCCAGCGCGGGACCCTTAGCCAAAAACATTCAGTACTTC.